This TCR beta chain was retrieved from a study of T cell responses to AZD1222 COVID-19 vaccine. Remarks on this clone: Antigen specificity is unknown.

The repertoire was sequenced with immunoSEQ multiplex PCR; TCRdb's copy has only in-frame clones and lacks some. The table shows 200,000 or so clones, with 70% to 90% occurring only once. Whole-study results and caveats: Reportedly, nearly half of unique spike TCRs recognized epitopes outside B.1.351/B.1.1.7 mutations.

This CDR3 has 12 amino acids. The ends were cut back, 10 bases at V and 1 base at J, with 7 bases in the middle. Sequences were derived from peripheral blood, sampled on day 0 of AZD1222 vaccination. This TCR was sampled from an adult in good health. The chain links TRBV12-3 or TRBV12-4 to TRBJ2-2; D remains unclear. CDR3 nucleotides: TGTGCCACCCAACAGAACACCGGGGAGCTGTTTTTT. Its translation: CATQQNTGELFF.